The 21 T cell receptor beta chains reported below all come from one sample, sequenced in a study of TIL therapy for anti-PD-1-resistant metastatic lung cancer. Time point specified: pre-treatment sample, taken before nivolumab and TIL therapy. The tumor samples were excised metastases, mostly pleural nodules or supraclavicular lymph nodes. The libraries were made with immunoSEQ v3. TCRdb keeps only in-frame clones here, not all; method: immunoSEQ multiplex PCR. The sample carries approximately 87,000 clones, approximately 65% recorded once. The material sequenced was tumor tissue, taken at baseline. These TCRs come from a person between 25 and 80 years old with non-small cell lung cancer.

The CDR3 loop is CASSEGWITEAFF. The CDR3 DNA is TGTGCCAGCAGTGAAGGCTGGATAACTGAAGCTTTCTTT. V and J are TRBV6-1 and TRBJ1-1; D call uncertain. Germline V CDR1 and CDR2: MNHNS, SASEGT. V lost 1 base to trimming and J lost 5 bases, with 8 bases between them. There are 13 residues in the CDR3.

This clone was counted only a few times. The V call is TRBV27, the J call TRBJ2-5, with 9 bases matching TRBD1. Trimming took 5 bases from V and 5 from J; bases not matched to a gene: 6. The CDR3 covers 14 residues. Per germline, CDR1 MNHEY and CDR2 SMNVEV (reference sequence). This chain's CDR3 is CASSKQGAEETQYF. The CDR3 DNA reads as TGTGCCAGCAGTAAACAGGGGGCGGAGGAGACCCAGTACTTC.

This clone was seen a few times. The chain employs TRBV6-6 and TRBJ1-6; the match to TRBD1 covers 8 bases. From germline, CDR1 is MNHNY and CDR2 SVGAGI (reference sequence). The CDR3 sequence is 16 residues long. J lost 6 bases, V lost 6 bases, and 10 bases had no gene match. The CDR3 is CASRPPGGQGNSPLHF. CDR3 nucleotides: TGTGCCAGCAGACCGCCCGGCGGACAGGGTAATTCACCCCTCCACTTT.

In its sample, this clone was seen once. This sequence joins TRBV20-1 and TRBJ2-7, with 8 nucleotides matching TRBD1. CDR1 and CDR2 (germline): DFQATT, SNEGSKA (reference sequence). The CDR3 loop spans 11 amino acids. With V trimmed by 6 bases and J by 5 bases, 3 bases remained unmatched. CDR3 nucleotides: TGCAGTGCAAAACAGGGGGACGAGCAGTACTTC. Translation gives CSAKQGDEQYF.

The chain has TRBV7-2 and TRBJ1-1; 9 bases fit TRBD1. CDR1 SGHTA and CDR2 FQGNSA come from the germline V gene. Unmatched junction bases numbered 8, after V lost 4 bases and J lost 2 bases. The CDR3 contains 16 residues. Here the CDR3 DNA reads TGTGCCAGCAGCTACCGACAGGGGGTAAAAAACACTGAAGCTTTCTTT. It is translated as CASSYRQGVKNTEAFF.

The gene calls are TRBV7-6 and TRBJ1-1; D is uncertain. Per the germline V gene, CDR1 is SGHVS and CDR2 is FNYEAQ. CDR3 size: 13 residues. Trimming took off 4 bases at V and 7 bases at J, with 13 bases between the two ends. CDR3 nucleotides: TGTGCCAGCAGCTCTCTAGAGCTGGGTGAAGCTTTCTTT. Amino acid sequence: CASSSLELGEAFF.

The CDR3 reads CASSLDTDEQYF. CDR3 in DNA: TGTGCCAGCAGCTTAGATACAGACGAGCAGTACTTC. The genes are TRBV11-2 and TRBJ2-7; D not certain. The CDR3 runs 12 residues. Looked up from germline, CDR1 is SGHAT and CDR2 is FQNNGV. V lost 0 bases to trimming and J lost 5 bases, with 5 bases between them.

J is TRBJ2-3 and V is TRBV7-3, with 8 bases aligning to TRBD2. Germline loops: CDR1 SGHTA, CDR2 FQGTGA. After removal of 4 bases from V and 1 base from J, the junction contained 16 bases not matched to a gene. This CDR3 region has 19 residues. The CDR3 sequence is CASSSQAGGGYRGTDTQYF. CDR3 DNA sequence: TGTGCCAGCAGCTCTCAGGCCGGCGGGGGGTACCGGGGCACAGATACGCAGTATTTT.

The rearrangement uses TRBV24-1 and TRBJ2-3; D perhaps matches TRBD2 (6 bases). V was shortened by 3 bases and J by 0 bases, with 15 bases between the two germline ends. Germline CDR1 reads KGHDR; CDR2 reads SFDVKD. CDR3 length: 17 amino acids. The CDR3 DNA is TGTGCCACCAGTGATCTACGAGCCGGGACTAGCACAGATACGCAGTATTTT. It translates to CATSDLRAGTSTDTQYF.

The rearrangement uses TRBV5-8 and TRBJ2-1; 16 bases line up with TRBD2. Germline CDR1 reads SGHTS; CDR2 reads YDEGEE. The CDR3 totals 17 residues. V gave up 2 bases and J gave up 8 bases; unmatched junction bases: 7. CDR3 loop: CASSFSGTSGGEDEQFF. CDR3 nucleotides: TGTGCCAGCAGCTTCTCTGGGACTAGCGGGGGGGAGGATGAGCAGTTCTTC.

The chain carries TRBV5-4 and TRBJ1-2; TRBD1 matches 9 bases. Per germline, CDR1 SGHNT and CDR2 YYREEE (reference sequence). Losses at the gene ends were 0 bases for V and 13 bases for J; bases not matched to a gene: 13. This CDR3 spans 15 amino acids. CDR3 residues: CASSLAWRQGENFTF. The DNA of the CDR3 is TGTGCCAGCAGCTTGGCTTGGAGACAGGGGGAAAACTTCACCTTC.

V gene TRBV9 combines with J gene TRBJ2-3, with D possibly called TRBD1 or TRBD2 (5 bases each). Trimming took off 3 bases at V and 5 bases at J, with 10 bases between the two ends. CDR3 length: 13 residues. CDR1 and CDR2 (germline): SGDLS, YYNGEE. The CDR3 sequence: CASSAGSRDTQYF. The CDR3, as DNA: TGTGCCAGCAGCGCAGGGAGTAGAGATACGCAGTATTTT.

This rearrangement joins TRBV23-1 to TRBJ2-7; tentatively, D is TRBD1 or TRBD2 (5 bases each). TRBV23-1 is classed as an ORF, of uncertain function. This CDR3 comprises 11 residues. The V end lost 8 bases, the J end lost 4 bases, and 9 bases lay between the germline ends. CDR3 DNA sequence: TGCGCCAGCCACGAGGGGTACGAGCAGTACTTC. Translated, it gives CASHEGYEQYF.

CDR3 region: CASSPHTGGAEAFF. CDR3 DNA: TGTGCCAGCAGCCCACACACAGGGGGAGCTGAAGCTTTCTTT. The chain carries TRBV9 and TRBJ1-1, with TRBD1 identical over 8 bases. The germline V gene has CDR1 SGDLS and CDR2 YYNGEE. CDR3 length: 14 amino acids. Trimming removed 4 bases from V and 6 bases from J; junction bases left unmatched: 8.

This clone turned up a few times. The J gene is TRBJ2-1, the V gene TRBV9; D ambiguous. From germline, CDR1 is SGDLS and CDR2 YYNGEE. The V gene lost 0 bases and the J gene lost 2 bases, with 9 bases spanning the gap. The CDR3 totals 15 residues. CDR3 in DNA: TGTGCCAGCAGCGTAGACGGGCTGACCTACAATGAGCAGTTCTTC. This gives the protein CASSVDGLTYNEQFF. Variable domain in full (rest from reference TRBV9 and TRBJ2-1): DSGVTQTPKHLITATGQRVTLRCSPRSGDLSVYWYQQSLDQGLQFLIQYYNGEERAKGNILERFSAQQFPDLHSELNLSSLELGDSALYFCASSVDGLTYNEQFFGPGTRLTVL.

This clone was detected only a few times. One junction end does not reproduce the germline sequence, and a read error may be involved. This sequence joins TRBV7-2 and TRBJ2-7; 7 nucleotides agree with TRBD1. Germline values: CDR1 SGHTA, CDR2 FQGNSA. CDR3 length: 14 residues. The CDR3 here is CASTLGQATYEQYF. DNA for the CDR3: TGTGCCAGCACCTTAGGACAGGCGACCTACGAGCAGTACTTC. Full variable domain (remainder filled in from reference TRBV7-2 and TRBJ2-7): GAGVSQSPSNKVTEKGKDVELRCDPISGHTALYWYRQSLGQGLEFLIYFQGNSAPDKSGLPSDRFSAERTGGSVSTLTIQRTQQEDSAVYLCASTLGQATYEQYFGPGTRLTVT.

This clone was seen a single time. V gene TRBV27 combines with J gene TRBJ2-3, with 11 positions matching TRBD2. Germline loops: CDR1 MNHEY, CDR2 SMNVEV (reference sequence). CDR3 size: 16 residues. Trimming removed 2 bases from V and 3 bases from J; junction bases left unmatched: 4. The DNA of the CDR3 is TGTGCCAGCAGTTTAGACCTAGCGGGGGGTACAGATACGCAGTATTTT. Translated: CASSLDLAGGTDTQYF.

V usage is TRBV5-3 and J usage is TRBJ2-1; D is uncertain. TRBV5-3 is filed as an ORF, its function uncertain. Trimming took 4 bases from V and 7 from J, leaving 12 bases between them. The CDR3 extends over 13 amino acids. CDR3 bases: TGTGCCAGAAGCCATTCAAGCAAGAATGAGCAGTTCTTC. Amino acid sequence: CARSHSSKNEQFF.

This chain links TRBV30 with TRBJ2-3; 10 bases align to TRBD1. Germline V gene data show CDR1 as GTSNPN and CDR2 as SVGIG (reference sequence). The CDR3 totals 18 residues. V dropped 4 bases and J dropped 2; count of bases not matched to a gene: 15. The DNA of the CDR3 is TGTGCCTGGAAGCCGGGACAGGGGCTCCAATTTCACACAGATACGCAGTATTTT. Protein: CAWKPGQGLQFHTDTQYF.

This clone was counted only a few times. The same CDR3 arises from other DNA sequences in this sample as well. The chain employs TRBV9 and TRBJ2-7, with 9 positions matching TRBD1. V shed 2 bases, J shed 5 bases, and the junction held 5 bases outside the gene matches. Germline V CDR1 and CDR2: SGDLS, YYNGEE. CDR3 length equals 14 residues. The CDR3 coding sequence is TGTGCCAGCAGCGTCGGGACAGGGTCCGACGAGCAGTACTTC. Protein sequence: CASSVGTGSDEQYF.

This clone appeared a single time. The chain couples TRBV4-1 to TRBJ1-5; D may be TRBD1 (5 bases). Germline-derived CDR1 and CDR2 are MGHRA and YSYEKL. This CDR3 comprises 16 residues. With 2 bases removed from V and 1 base from J, the gap between germline ends came to 12 bases. The CDR3 nucleotides read TGCGCCAGCAGCCAAATCCCCAGGGCAAGCAATCAGCCCCAGCATTTT. This encodes CASSQIPRASNQPQHF.